A selection of T cell receptor beta chains follows, all from one sample in a study of shared clonotypes between healthy human individuals. Measured with immunoSEQ multiplex PCR; TCRdb has only the in-frame clones, and not every one. This table has approximately 480,000 clones, almost 80% appearing once. Source material: PBMCs. These receptors came from a woman aged 40 to 55 in good health. Some clones in this sample may be carry-over from other donors' samples. The CDR3 runs from the conserved cysteine through the conserved F or W. A D gene is named only where the DNA matches it firmly. Size is stated for part of the rows, as once, few or many counts, or as a class when the clone is expanded.

cdr3_length,d_call,j_call,clone_size,v_call,cdr3_nt,cdr3_aa
15,.,TRBJ2-5,.,TRBV10-3,TGTGCCATCAGTGAACAGCCAGGAACACAAGAGACCCAGTACTTC,CAISEQPGTQETQYF
12,.,TRBJ2-1,.,TRBV5-1,TGCGCCAGCAGCTTCACTAGCAATGAGCAGTTCTTC,CASSFTSNEQFF
15,TRBD1,TRBJ2-7,.,TRBV7-3,TGTGCCAGCAGTTCTACCGGGACAGGGGAATACGAGCAGTACTTC,CASSSTGTGEYEQYF
13,TRBD2,TRBJ2-1,.,TRBV10-1,TGCGCCAGCAGTGGGCTAGCGGGCAATGAGCAGTTCTTC,CASSGLAGNEQFF
14,.,TRBJ1-1,.,TRBV7-2,TGTGCCAGCAGCCGGGAGTTCGGAGGGACTGAAGCTTTCTTT,CASSREFGGTEAFF
18,.,TRBJ2-1,.,TRBV4-3,TGCGCCAGCAGCCAAGATATAGGGCGGGATAGCTCCTACAATGAGCAGTTCTTC,CASSQDIGRDSSYNEQFF
14,TRBD1,TRBJ1-2,.,TRBV10-3,TGTGCCATCAACTCAGGACAGGGGGTCCATGGCTACACCTTC,CAINSGQGVHGYTF
16,.,TRBJ2-7,.,TRBV9,TGTGCCAGCAGCAAAAAACAGGGTCAGAGCTCCTACGAGCAGTACTTC,CASSKKQGQSSYEQYF
14,TRBD1,TRBJ1-2,.,TRBV7-2,TGTGCCAGCAGCTTAGTTGGACAGGGCTATGGCTACACCTTC,CASSLVGQGYGYTF
15,.,TRBJ2-3,.,TRBV5-1,TGCGCCAGCAGCTTGGGGGGGCGAGTAACAGATACGCAGTATTTT,CASSLGGRVTDTQYF
14,.,TRBJ1-4,.,TRBV28,TGTGCCACCCTGCGGGTCGCAACTAATGAAAAACTGTTTTTT,CATLRVATNEKLFF
15,.,TRBJ2-3,once,TRBV27,TGTGCCAGCAGTTTATCGGGCGGGTCCACAGATACGCAGTATTTT,CASSLSGGSTDTQYF
15,TRBD1,TRBJ1-2,.,TRBV7-9,TGTGCCAGCAGCCCAAGACAGGGGGCCGCCCATGGCTACACCTTC,CASSPRQGAAHGYTF
16,TRBD2,TRBJ2-1,.,TRBV28,TGTGCCAGCAGTTTAAAACTAGCGGGAGGGGGGAATGAGCAGTTCTTC,CASSLKLAGGGNEQFF